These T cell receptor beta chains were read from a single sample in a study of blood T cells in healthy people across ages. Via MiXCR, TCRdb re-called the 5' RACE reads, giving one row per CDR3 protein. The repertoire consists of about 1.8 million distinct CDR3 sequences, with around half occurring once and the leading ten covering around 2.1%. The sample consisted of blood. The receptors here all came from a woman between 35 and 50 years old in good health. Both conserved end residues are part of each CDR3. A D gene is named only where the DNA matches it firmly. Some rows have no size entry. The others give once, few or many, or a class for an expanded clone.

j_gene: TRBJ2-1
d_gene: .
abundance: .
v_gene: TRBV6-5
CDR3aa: CASSYTGTDYNEQFF
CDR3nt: TGTGCCAGCAGTTACACAGGTACAGACTACAATGAGCAGTTCTTC

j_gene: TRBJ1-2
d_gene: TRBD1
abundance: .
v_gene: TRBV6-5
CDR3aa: CASSPTGGHYGYTF
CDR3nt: TGTGCCAGCAGCCCGACAGGGGGACACTATGGCTACACCTTC

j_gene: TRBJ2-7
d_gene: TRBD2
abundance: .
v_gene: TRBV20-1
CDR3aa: CSARDLPQVGLAYYEQYF
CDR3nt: TGCAGTGCTAGAGATCTACCCCAGGTGGGACTAGCCTACTACGAGCAGTACTTC

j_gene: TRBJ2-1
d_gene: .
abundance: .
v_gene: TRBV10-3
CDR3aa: CASESVGYEQFF
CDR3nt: TGTGCCAGCGAGTCCGTCGGGTATGAGCAGTTCTTC

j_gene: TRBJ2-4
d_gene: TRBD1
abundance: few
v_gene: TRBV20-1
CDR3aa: CSAREAGGSGKNIQYF
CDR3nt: TGCAGTGCTAGAGAGGCAGGGGGTTCGGGCAAAAACATTCAGTACTTC

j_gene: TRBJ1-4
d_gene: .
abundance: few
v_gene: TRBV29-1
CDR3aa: CSVVEGRRATNEKLFF
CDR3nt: TGCAGCGTTGTGGAAGGGAGAAGGGCAACTAATGAAAAACTGTTTTTT

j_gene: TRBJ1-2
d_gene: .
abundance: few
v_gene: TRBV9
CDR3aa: CASSARPRDRYTF
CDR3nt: TGTGCCAGCAGCGCACGACCCCGCGACAGGTACACCTTC

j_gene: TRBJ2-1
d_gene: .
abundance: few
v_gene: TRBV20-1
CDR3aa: CSASTMTRDPNEQFF
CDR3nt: TGCAGTGCTAGTACGATGACTAGGGATCCCAATGAGCAGTTCTTC

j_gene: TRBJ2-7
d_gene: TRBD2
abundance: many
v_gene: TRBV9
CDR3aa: CASSVGGGGYEQYF
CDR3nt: TGTGCCAGCAGCGTAGGAGGCGGGGGGTACGAGCAGTACTTC

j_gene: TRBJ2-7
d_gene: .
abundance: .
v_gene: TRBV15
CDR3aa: CATSRDGFTGSEQYF
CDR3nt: TGTGCCACCAGCAGAGATGGTTTCACAGGGAGCGAGCAGTACTTC

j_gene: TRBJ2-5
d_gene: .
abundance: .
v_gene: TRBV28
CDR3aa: CASRQRGEQYF
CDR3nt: TGTGCCAGCAGACAACGGGGTGAGCAGTACTTC

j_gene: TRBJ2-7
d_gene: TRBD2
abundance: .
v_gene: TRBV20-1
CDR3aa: CSASGTSGGRGNEQYF
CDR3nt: TGCAGTGCTTCCGGGACTAGCGGGGGACGGGGGAATGAGCAGTACTTC

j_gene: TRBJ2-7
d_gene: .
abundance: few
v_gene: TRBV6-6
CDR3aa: CASSYQGLQYEQYF
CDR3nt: TGTGCCAGCAGTTATCAAGGTTTACAATACGAGCAGTACTTC

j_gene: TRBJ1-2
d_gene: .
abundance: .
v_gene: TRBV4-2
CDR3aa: CASSPNRDGYGYTF
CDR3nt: TGTGCCAGCAGCCCTAATAGGGACGGCTATGGCTACACCTTC

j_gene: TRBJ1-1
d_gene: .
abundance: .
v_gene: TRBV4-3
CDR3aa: CASSQYLLGETFF
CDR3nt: TGCGCCAGCAGCCAGTATCTCCTAGGAGAAACTTTCTTT

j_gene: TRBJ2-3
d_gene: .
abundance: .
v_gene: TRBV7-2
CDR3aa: CASSWGPTQYF
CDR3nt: TGTGCCAGCAGCTGGGGGCCCACTCAGTATTTT